A single sample is the source of the 9 T cell receptor beta chains below, sequenced in a study of regulatory T cells in long-lasting Graves disease. As for time point: newly diagnosed GD, antithyroid drugs for less than 3 months. The TCR library was made from RNA that had been extracted from PBMCs in TRIzol. Researchers made TCR beta libraries by using iRepertoire HTBI primers and running Arm-PCR on CDR3 regions. TCRdb ran MiXCR on the multiplex PCR reads and lists one entry per CDR3 protein. The table lists 620,000 or so distinct CDR3 sequences, 15% to 20% of them singletons. The sample was also linked to a second study, of T cells in Graves' hyperthyroidism and ophthalmopathy.

Here the sequenced sample was peripheral blood mononuclear cells (PBMCs), taken at new diagnosis, from a patient treated with antithyroid drugs. The receptors here all came from a woman between 25 and 40 years old with Graves disease.

This clonotype came up a few times. The chain employs TRBV5-4 and TRBJ2-7; unclear D gene. This CDR3 contains 15 residues. The germline CDR1 and CDR2 sequences are SGHNT and YYREEE (reference sequence). The V end lost 5 bases, the J end lost 5 bases, and 20 bases lay between the germline ends. CDR3: CASSYPQAFGDEQYF. CDR3 in DNA: TGTGCCAGCAGTTATCCCCAGGCCTTCGGAGACGAGCAGTACTTC.

This clonotype came up a few times. This chain joins TRBV13 and TRBJ1-1; possible D gene TRBD1, 6 bases. Germline assignment: CDR1 PRHDT and CDR2 FYEKMQ (reference sequence). The CDR3 length is 15 residues. The germline V and J ends were trimmed by 3 bases and 7 bases, with 18 bases remaining between them. For the CDR3, the DNA is TGTGCCAGCAGCTTCCGCTCCCGGGACACAAATGAAGCTTTCTTT. This sequence encodes CASSFRSRDTNEAFF.

This rearrangement joins TRBV6-1 to TRBJ2-4; TRBD2 might be the D (7 bases). This CDR3 spans 17 amino acids. The V end was cut by 6 bases, the J end by 0 bases, with 18 bases between. Germline V gene lookup returns CDR1 MNHNS and CDR2 SASEGT. CDR3 residues: CASSRAGEGLAKNIQYF. CDR3 nucleotides: TGTGCCAGCAGCCGGGCAGGGGAGGGCCTAGCCAAAAACATTCAGTACTTC.

Remarks on this clonotype: One base away lies a much larger clone, so this may be a sequencing read error. The chain uses TRBV10-3 and TRBJ1-1, with TRBD1 matching 7 bases. This CDR3 contains 13 residues. Germline values: CDR1 ENHRY, CDR2 SYGVKD. CDR3 DNA: TGTGGCATCAGGGGGGGCCCGGGCACTGAAGCTTTCTTT. Protein sequence: CGIRGGPGTEAFF.

This clonotype was picked up many times. The chain combines TRBV2 with TRBJ2-7, with D perhaps TRBD1 or TRBD2 (6 bases each). CDR1 SNHLY and CDR2 FYNNEI come from the germline V gene. V was trimmed by 7 bases and J by 6 bases, leaving 13 bases between them. The CDR3 is made up of 12 amino acids. The CDR3 sequence: CASTEGGSEQYF. CDR3 sequence (DNA): TGTGCCAGCACCGAAGGGGGGAGCGAGCAGTACTTC.

This clonotype was found many times. The chain recombines TRBV19 with TRBJ1-5; D is possibly TRBD1 (5 bases). Germline values: CDR1 LNHDA, CDR2 SQIVND (reference sequence). Trimming cost V 3 bases and J 7 bases, with 10 bases left between them. The CDR3 spans 13 residues. DNA of the CDR3: TGTGCCAGTAGTATCAGGGTGCGGCAGCCCCAGCATTTT. This gives the protein CASSIRVRQPQHF.

The chain is built from TRBV5-6 and TRBJ2-1; D call uncertain. The ends were cut back, 0 bases at V and 5 bases at J, with 9 bases in the middle. Looked up from germline, CDR1 is SGHDT and CDR2 is YYEEEE. This CDR3 comprises 14 residues. The CDR3 protein is CASSLELVDNEQFF. CDR3 coding DNA: TGTGCCAGCAGCTTGGAGCTAGTGGACAATGAGCAGTTCTTC. The full variable domain, with the rest looked up from reference TRBV5-6 and TRBJ2-1, is DAGVTQSPTHLIKTRGQQVTLRCSPKSGHDTVSWYQQALGQGPQFIFQYYEEEERQRGNFPDRFSGHQFPNYSSELNVNALLLGDSALYLCASSLELVDNEQFFGPGTRLTVL.

This clonotype was seen only a few times. The V gene is TRBV19, the J gene TRBJ2-1; 8 bases match TRBD1. CDR3 length equals 19 residues. Trimming at V came to 3 bases and at J to 0 bases, leaving 13 bases not matched to a gene. Germline CDR1 and CDR2: LNHDA and SQIVND (reference sequence). The chain's CDR3 is CASSIATGTGYSSYNEQFF. CDR3 DNA: TGTGCCAGTAGTATCGCGACCGGGACAGGTTACAGCTCCTACAATGAGCAGTTCTTC.

The chain employs TRBV2 and TRBJ1-2; a possible D gene is TRBD1 (6 bases). V lost 6 bases and J 7 bases, leaving 9 bases between the germline ends. The CDR3 consists of 11 residues. Germline V lookup: CDR1 SNHLY, CDR2 FYNNEI. CDR3 DNA: TGTGCCAGCAGGGTGGACAGTGGCTACACCTTC. Protein product: CASRVDSGYTF. The whole variable domain, filled in from reference TRBV2 and TRBJ1-2, reads EPEVTQTPSHQVTQMGQEVILRCVPISNHLYFYWYRQILGQKVEFLVSFYNNEISEKSEIFDDQFSVERPDGSNFTLKIRSTKLEDSAMYFCASRVDSGYTFGSGTRLTVV.